This paragraph covers one TCR beta chain sequence. Its antigen is undetermined. This CDR3 region has 15 residues. V lost 4 bases and J lost 6, with 16 bases in between. Germline V gene sequence: CDR1 ENHRY, CDR2 SYGVKD. The sample belongs to a study of cytomegalovirus exposure and HLA in healthy donors. Study conclusions and caveats: The study listed roughly 150 cytomegalovirus-associated TCR beta chains.

Primers included in the PCR were 60 Vbeta and 13 Jbeta primers. Using immunoSEQ multiplex PCR, the repertoire was profiled, and TCRdb retains in-frame clones only, with some absent. The repertoire holds 98,000 or so clones, with more than 75% as singletons. The chain joins TRBV10-3 to TRBJ1-5; D is unresolved. Sequenced input: PBMCs. The sequence was collected from a woman in her thirties or forties in good health and CMV-seronegative. CDR3 coding DNA: TGTGCCATCAGTGTGGGTGACATTGAATCTCAGCCCCAGCATTTT. Amino acids: CAISVGDIESQPQHF.